What follows are 9 T cell receptor beta chains derived from one specimen sequenced in a study of blood T cell repertoires in COVID-19. Using immunoSEQ multiplex PCR, the repertoire was profiled, and TCRdb retains in-frame clones only, with some absent. Here the sample spans fewer than 350,000 clones, approximately 86% being singletons. The sample consisted of peripheral blood. Source of these receptors: a woman aged 25-40 years who had recovered from COVID-19.

The chain employs TRBV30 and TRBJ1-6; tentative D call: TRBD1 (6 bases). The CDR3 contains 13 residues. Trimming left V 2 bases short and J 10 bases short, with 12 bases between. Germline V gene lookup returns CDR1 GTSNPN and CDR2 SVGIG (reference sequence). The CDR3 DNA is TGTGCCTGGAGTCTACAGGGCCGATCACCCCTCCACTTT. This sequence encodes CAWSLQGRSPLHF.

This chain joins TRBV25-1 and TRBJ1-2; 9 bases match TRBD1. The CDR3 spans 18 residues. V was clipped by 4 bases and J by 1 base; unmatched bases: 13. Germline CDR1 is MGHDK and CDR2 is SYGVNS. Here the CDR3 DNA reads TGTGCCAGCAGTGGATACCTGGGAGGGACAGGGCTTAACTATGGCTACACCTTC. Amino acids: CASSGYLGGTGLNYGYTF.

The rearrangement uses TRBV30 and TRBJ1-4; 7 bases line up with TRBD1. CDR1 and CDR2 from the germline V gene are GTSNPN and SVGIG (reference sequence). V lost 7 bases to trimming and J lost 6 bases; unmatched junction nucleotides: 5. CDR3 length: 12 amino acids. The CDR3 loop is CASDREDEKLFF. The DNA for the CDR3 is TGTGCCTCCGACAGGGAGGATGAAAAACTGTTTTTT. The complete variable domain, with remaining parts taken from reference TRBV30 and TRBJ1-4, reads SQTIHQWPATLVQPVGSPLSLECTVEGTSNPNLYWYRQAAGRGLQLLFYSVGIGQISSEVPQNLSASRPQDRQFILSSKKLLLSDSGFYLCASDREDEKLFFGSGTQLSVL.

J is TRBJ1-4 and V is TRBV7-9; D not resolved. CDR1 is SEHNR and CDR2 is FQNEAQ in the germline V gene (reference sequence). The CDR3 has 16 residues. Trimming removed 3 bases from V and 7 bases from J, with 18 bases in between. The CDR3 sequence is CASSFQMTLGGEKLFF. DNA of the CDR3: TGTGCCAGCAGCTTTCAAATGACCTTGGGAGGTGAAAAACTGTTTTTT.

V is TRBV6-5 and J is TRBJ2-7, with 10 nucleotides matching TRBD1. CDR1 is MNHEY and CDR2 is SVGAGI in the germline V gene. The CDR3 has 14 amino acids. Trimming removed 8 bases from V and 1 base from J; junction bases left unmatched: 5. Here the CDR3 DNA reads TGTGCCAGCGGCCGGGACAGGGGATCCTACGAGCAGTACTTC. The encoded protein is CASGRDRGSYEQYF.

V and J are TRBV18 and TRBJ2-5; the match to TRBD2 covers 10 bases. The CDR3 is made up of 15 amino acids. Losses at the gene ends were 8 bases for V and 4 bases for J; bases not matched to a gene: 10. Germline V gene sequence: CDR1 KGHSH, CDR2 LQKENI. Here the CDR3 reads CASNLLAGPGETQYF. The CDR3 DNA follows: TGTGCCAGCAATCTACTAGCGGGGCCGGGAGAGACCCAGTACTTC.

The rearrangement links TRBV9 to TRBJ2-7, with a tentative D call TRBD2 (6 bases). CDR1 and CDR2 from the germline V gene are SGDLS and YYNGEE. This CDR3 has 14 residues. V was clipped by 4 bases and J by 3 bases, with 14 bases between them. CDR3 sequence: CASSPGGRIYEQYF. The DNA of the CDR3 is TGTGCCAGCAGCCCCGGGGGACGGATCTACGAGCAGTACTTC.

This chain connects TRBV27 to TRBJ2-7, with 11 nucleotides matching TRBD1. CDR1 and CDR2 (germline): MNHEY, SMNVEV (reference sequence). Unmatched junction bases numbered 6, after V lost 6 bases and J lost 2 bases. The CDR3 extends over 15 amino acids. DNA of the CDR3: TGTGCCAGCAGCCCAGAGGACAGGGGGCCCTACGAGCAGTACTTC. It codes for CASSPEDRGPYEQYF.

The chain is built from TRBV29-1 and TRBJ2-7, with 9 bases fitting TRBD1. Germline CDR1 reads SQVTM; CDR2 reads ANQGSEA. The V gene end was trimmed by 6 bases and the J gene end by 4 bases; junction bases not matched to a gene: 10. The CDR3 spans 14 residues. This CDR3 reads CSVLGTGIKYEQYF. As DNA, the CDR3 is TGCAGCGTATTGGGGACAGGGATAAAGTACGAGCAGTACTTC.